Shown below are 20 T cell receptor beta chains from a single sample sequenced in a study of blood T cell repertoires in COVID-19. This table comes from immunoSEQ multiplex PCR, and its TCRdb copy is limited to in-frame clones, with some not included. Among 200,000 to 300,000 clones, about nine tenths were seen once, and the ten largest hold roughly 4%. Material for sequencing was peripheral blood. These receptors all stem from a man aged 55 to 70 who had recovered from COVID-19.

V and J are TRBV4-1 and TRBJ1-3; D uncertain. This CDR3 is 13 amino acids long. Trimming left V 1 base short and J 2 bases short, with 3 bases between. Germline CDR1 and CDR2: MGHRA and YSYEKL. DNA for the CDR3: TGCGCCAGCAGCCAAGTAGCTGGAAACACCATATATTTT. Translating it yields CASSQVAGNTIYF.

The J gene is TRBJ1-2, the V gene TRBV9; a possible D gene is TRBD1 (5 bases). Germline V lookup: CDR1 SGDLS, CDR2 YYNGEE. V gave up 6 bases and J gave up 5 bases, with 11 bases separating them. This CDR3 region has 12 residues. The CDR3 region has the DNA TGTGCCAGCATGGGGCAAAGGTATGGCTACACCTTC. This codes for CASMGQRYGYTF. Together with reference TRBV9 and TRBJ1-2, the CDR3 gives the full variable domain: DSGVTQTPKHLITATGQRVTLRCSPRSGDLSVYWYQQSLDQGLQFLIQYYNGEERAKGNILERFSAQQFPDLHSELNLSSLELGDSALYFCASMGQRYGYTFGSGTRLTVV.

This clone was counted between two and nine times. CDR3 bases: TGTGCCAGCAGTTTAGGGGGGGCTGGGTACGAGCAGTACTTC. Translated: CASSLGGAGYEQYF. J is TRBJ2-7 and V is TRBV27, with D possibly TRBD2 on 7 matching bases. There are 14 residues in the CDR3. Trimming removed 2 bases from V and 4 bases from J, with 12 bases in between. In germline, CDR1 is MNHEY, CDR2 SMNVEV (reference sequence).

The rearrangement uses TRBV19 and TRBJ1-1; D uncertain. The CDR3 is 13 amino acids. CDR1 and CDR2 from the germline V gene are LNHDA and SQIVND (reference sequence). V was cut by 1 base and J by 2 bases, with 5 bases left in between. The CDR3 loop reads CASSIGVNTEAFF. CDR3 in DNA: TGTGCCAGTAGTATAGGAGTAAACACTGAAGCTTTCTTT.

The chain carries TRBV7-9 and TRBJ1-4; the D gene is possibly TRBD1 (6 bases). The V gene's germline CDR1 is SEHNR and CDR2 FQNEAQ (reference sequence). With 1 base removed from V and 8 bases from J, the gap between germline ends came to 14 bases. This CDR3 has 15 residues. The chain's CDR3 is CASSLDSGAWEKLFF. DNA of the CDR3: TGTGCCAGCAGCTTAGATTCAGGGGCTTGGGAAAAACTGTTTTTT.

This clone is a singleton in its sample. The same CDR3 can be traced to other DNA sequences in this sample. The chain uses TRBV18 and TRBJ2-3; TRBD1 matches at 9 bases. Germline V gives CDR1 KGHSH, CDR2 LQKENI. The CDR3 covers 15 residues. The trim removed 6 bases at V and 1 base at J, leaving 5 bases unmatched. The CDR3 bases are TGTGCCAGCTCTAAAGGACAGGGGCGCACAGATACGCAGTATTTT. It specifies CASSKGQGRTDTQYF.

The J gene is TRBJ2-7, the V gene TRBV5-4; 10 bases align to TRBD1. Trimming removed 3 bases from V and 4 bases from J; junction bases left unmatched: 7. The CDR3 extends over 15 amino acids. Germline V gene data show CDR1 as SGHNT and CDR2 as YYREEE (reference sequence). The CDR3, as DNA: TGTGCCAGCAGCTCCAGGACAGGGGGTTTTTACGAGCAGTACTTC. Translated: CASSSRTGGFYEQYF. The full variable domain, completed using reference TRBV5-4 and TRBJ2-7, is ETGVTQSPTHLIKTRGQQVTLRCSSQSGHNTVSWYQQALGQGPQFIFQYYREEENGRGNFPPRFSGLQFPNYSSELNVNALELDDSALYLCASSSRTGGFYEQYFGPGTRLTVT.

The chain is built from TRBV10-3 and TRBJ1-6; 8 bases are a match to TRBD1. Germline CDR1 ENHRY, CDR2 SYGVKD. The V gene end was trimmed by 1 base and the J gene end by 11 bases; junction bases not matched to a gene: 13. This CDR3 has 17 amino acids. The CDR3 sequence is CAISEFSRDRLFTPLHF. CDR3 bases: TGTGCCATCAGTGAGTTCTCCCGGGACAGGCTCTTTACACCCCTCCACTTT.

This chain uses TRBV4-1 with TRBJ2-7, with D perhaps TRBD2 (6 bases). Germline V gene lookup returns CDR1 MGHRA and CDR2 YSYEKL. Trimming stripped 1 base from V and 1 base from J, with 8 bases between. The CDR3 has 14 amino acids. CDR3: CASSQAEGSYEQYF. The CDR3 bases are TGCGCCAGCAGCCAAGCGGAGGGTTCCTACGAGCAGTACTTC.

The rearrangement uses TRBV29-1 and TRBJ2-5; D is perhaps TRBD1 (5 bases). CDR3 size: 12 residues. Trimming took 8 bases from V and 5 from J, leaving 15 bases between them. Germline CDR1 reads SQVTM; CDR2 reads ANQGSEA. CDR3 coding DNA: TGCAGCCTCCTCCTGGCAGGGGAGACCCAGTACTTC. Its translation: CSLLLAGETQYF.

This clone was seen a handful of times. This chain connects TRBV5-6 to TRBJ1-5; D might be TRBD1 (5 bases). Trimming removed 3 bases from V and 5 bases from J, with 15 bases in between. Per germline, CDR1 SGHDT and CDR2 YYEEEE. CDR3 length: 15 amino acids. The CDR3 protein is CASSWGVLKDQPQHF. The DNA for the CDR3 is TGTGCCAGCAGCTGGGGGGTCCTGAAAGATCAGCCCCAGCATTTT.

This clone is a singleton in its sample. The V call is TRBV5-1, the J call TRBJ2-3; D is possibly TRBD2 (6 bases). CDR3 length: 14 residues. V was pared by 8 bases and J by 2 bases, with 15 bases between. The germline gives CDR1 SGHRS, CDR2 YFSETQ. Here the CDR3 DNA reads TGCGCCAGTAACCGGGACTCTGACACAGATACGCAGTATTTT. It specifies CASNRDSDTDTQYF.

The V call is TRBV6-2 or TRBV6-3, the J call TRBJ2-5; TRBD1 aligns across 10 bases. The CDR3 runs to 15 residues. Germline lookup yields CDR1 MNHEY and CDR2 SVGEGT. J gave up 5 bases and V 2 bases, and 5 bases lay outside the gene matches. For the CDR3, the DNA is TGTGCCAGCAGTTACGGGGGGACAGGGGTTGAGACCCAGTACTTC. It yields the protein CASSYGGTGVETQYF.

The chain couples TRBV27 to TRBJ1-1; 10 bases map to TRBD1. CDR3 length equals 16 residues. From germline, CDR1 is MNHEY and CDR2 SMNVEV (reference sequence). V was clipped by 5 bases and J by 5 bases; unmatched bases: 11. CDR3 in amino acids: CASSPRTGGWWTEAFF. Here the CDR3 DNA reads TGTGCCAGCAGTCCTAGGACAGGGGGTTGGTGGACTGAAGCTTTCTTT.

This clone was detected only a few times. The chain joins TRBV11-2 to TRBJ1-5; 8 nucleotides line up with TRBD1. CDR1 and CDR2 from the germline V gene are SGHAT and FQNNGV. J lost 4 bases, V lost 5 bases, and 7 bases had no gene match. The CDR3 runs 15 residues. CDR3 coding DNA: TGTGCCAGCAGCCTATGGACAGGGACAAATCAGCCCCAGCATTTT. Protein: CASSLWTGTNQPQHF.

The chain uses TRBV9 and TRBJ2-7; a possible D gene is TRBD1 (5 bases). This CDR3 is built from 16 residues. V dropped 0 bases and J dropped 0 bases, with 13 bases sitting between them. Germline lookup yields CDR1 SGDLS and CDR2 YYNGEE. In DNA form, the CDR3 reads TGTGCCAGCAGCGTAGGGTGGGGCCCGAGCTCCTACGAGCAGTACTTC. It codes for CASSVGWGPSSYEQYF.

This clone showed up just once. The J gene is TRBJ2-5, the V gene TRBV7-9; the D gene is possibly TRBD1 (7 bases). The CDR3 loop spans 15 amino acids. Germline CDR1 reads SEHNR; CDR2 reads FQNEAQ (reference sequence). V dropped 5 bases and J dropped 2 bases, with 15 bases sitting between them. In DNA form, the CDR3 reads TGTGCCAGCAGCCCCAGGGGGGAGCGGCAAGAGACCCAGTACTTC. This sequence encodes CASSPRGERQETQYF.

The V gene is TRBV7-9, the J gene TRBJ1-4; no clear D. The CDR3 has 16 amino acids. Trimming removed 5 bases from V and 3 bases from J, with 16 bases in between. CDR1 SEHNR and CDR2 FQNEAQ come from the germline V gene (reference sequence). CDR3 amino acids: CASSLRVQRANEKLFF. The DNA of the CDR3 is TGTGCCAGCAGCCTTAGGGTTCAGAGGGCTAATGAAAAACTGTTTTTT.

The rearrangement links TRBV2 to TRBJ2-1; 10 bases map to TRBD2. Losses at the gene ends were 2 bases for V and 4 bases for J; bases not matched to a gene: 5. The CDR3 consists of 16 residues. Germline lookup yields CDR1 SNHLY and CDR2 FYNNEI. CDR3 region: CASSESRLAGYNEQFF. In DNA form, the CDR3 reads TGTGCCAGCAGTGAATCGCGACTAGCGGGTTACAATGAGCAGTTCTTC.

The genes are TRBV7-9 and TRBJ1-2; 8 nucleotides line up with TRBD1. With 11 bases clipped from V and 3 bases from J, the junction kept 17 bases outside the gene matches. Germline CDR1 is SEHNR and CDR2 is FQNEAQ (reference sequence). The CDR3 loop spans 16 amino acids. CDR3 loop: CAAQWRAGGADYGYTF. CDR3 sequence (DNA): TGTGCCGCCCAATGGAGGGCAGGGGGCGCCGACTATGGCTACACCTTC. Using reference TRBV7-9 and TRBJ1-2 for the parts outside the CDR3, the full variable domain is DTGVSQNPRHKITKRGQNVTFRCDPISEHNRLYWYRQTLGQGPEFLTYFQNEAQLEKSRLLSDRFSAERPKGSFSTLEIQRTEQGDSAMYLCAAQWRAGGADYGYTFGSGTRLTVV.